This T cell receptor beta chain was retrieved from a study of OX40 agonist ivuxolimab in advanced cancers. Sequencing was performed with immunoSEQ multiplex PCR; in TCRdb, only in-frame clones are kept and a portion is missing. The sample yields about 89,000 clones, roughly 91% seen once. As concerns this clone: Antigen: not known.

Regarding the study as a whole: The antigens recognized by the expanded peripheral T cells, that is their antigen specificity, were not determined. On average, CD8+ T cells had more expanded clones than CD4+.

Source: CD4+ or CD8+ T cells sorted from blood, taken in a trial of the OX40 agonist ivuxolimab. This clonotype was sampled from an adult with an advanced solid tumor such as melanoma, head and neck, liver or kidney cancer.

The CDR3 DNA reads TGCGCCAGCAGCTTAATTGGGGTTGATGAGCAGTTCTTC. Protein sequence: CASSLIGVDEQFF. The V call is TRBV5-1, the J call TRBJ2-1; D is ambiguous. V shed 2 bases and J shed 8 bases, with 11 bases lying between them. The length of the CDR3 is 13 residues. Germline V gene lookup returns CDR1 SGHRS and CDR2 YFSETQ.